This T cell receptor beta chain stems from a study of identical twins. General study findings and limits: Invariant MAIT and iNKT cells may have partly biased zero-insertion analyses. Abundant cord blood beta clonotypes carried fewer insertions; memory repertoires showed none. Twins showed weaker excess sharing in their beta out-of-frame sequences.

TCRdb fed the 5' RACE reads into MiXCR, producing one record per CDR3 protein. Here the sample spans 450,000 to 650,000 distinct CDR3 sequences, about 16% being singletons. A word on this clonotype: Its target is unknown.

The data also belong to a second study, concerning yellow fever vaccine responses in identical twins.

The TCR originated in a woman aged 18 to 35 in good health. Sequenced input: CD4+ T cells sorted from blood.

The CDR3 bases are TGTGCCAGCAGCTTAGTGGGAACCCCTCCTTCCCACAATGAGCAGTTCTTC. This codes for CASSLVGTPPSHNEQFF. The rearrangement links TRBV7-6 to TRBJ2-1, with unresolved D. The CDR3 has 17 residues. V shed 1 base and J shed 5 bases, with 18 bases lying between them. Germline V gene data show CDR1 as SGHVS and CDR2 as FNYEAQ.